This entry concerns a single T cell receptor (beta chain). The target antigen is unknown. Hyperthyroidism had been newly diagnosed in patients aged 18 to 65, and its duration was under 2 months. This sample is part of a study of T cells in Graves' hyperthyroidism and ophthalmopathy. What was amplified from RNA transcripts were TCR beta CDR3 regions. HTBI primers were employed in a first-round RT-PCR of the TCR CDR3. MiXCR was run by TCRdb on the multiplex PCR reads, yielding one entry per CDR3 protein. The table records 750,000 to 950,000 distinct CDR3 sequences, about two fifths of them present only once. The V gene lost 2 bases and the J gene lost 7 bases, with 8 bases spanning the gap. Germline lookup yields CDR1 MNHEY and CDR2 SVGEGT. The CDR3 is made up of 12 amino acids. Study outcomes and limitations: Model output signaled ophthalmopathy a median about seven months ahead of onset. Most clonotypes expanded in the thyroid (above 0.001) were also present in blood.

The sequenced material came from blood. The rearrangement links TRBV6-2 or TRBV6-3 to TRBJ1-1; the D is unclear. The sequence derives from a man between 18 and 29 years old with Graves' hyperthyroidism. CDR3 in amino acids: CASSYPDGEAFF. CDR3 coding DNA: TGTGCCAGCAGTTACCCAGATGGTGAAGCTTTCTTT.